This record looks at one TCR beta chain sequence and its context. V lost 3 bases to trimming and J lost 4 bases; unmatched junction nucleotides: 8. The CDR3 spans 17 residues. Germline values: CDR1 LGHNA, CDR2 YSLEER. Measured with immunoSEQ multiplex PCR; TCRdb has only the in-frame clones, and not every one. Here the sample spans under 55,000 clones, approximately 87% being singletons. The data derive from a study of PD-L1 blockade in urothelial cancer. Study-level background: Patients took up atezolizumab in 2014 at 1,200 mg intravenously every 3 weeks. Peripheral blood specimens exhibited a median yield of around 140,000 T cells. Patients arrived having already received 0 to 3 prior chemotherapy regimens.

The specimen was PBMCs, collected around atezolizumab (anti-PD-L1) treatment. The chain combines TRBV4-3 with TRBJ2-1; 11 bases are shared with TRBD1. The sequence was obtained from a middle-aged man with urothelial cancer. The CDR3 DNA is TGCGCCAGCAGCCAGAGAGTTGGGACAGGGGGTTACAATGAGCAGTTCTTC. Its protein is CASSQRVGTGGYNEQFF.